The clone carrying this TCR beta chain was picked up a small number of times. TCRdb processed the PCR reads anew with MiXCR; each CDR3 protein has one entry. This sample has approximately 550,000 distinct CDR3 sequences, with 25% found just once. V gave up 0 bases and J gave up 0 bases; unmatched junction bases: 6. This CDR3 comprises 18 residues. Germline assignment: CDR1 LGHDT and CDR2 YNNKEL (reference sequence). The sample comes from a study of molecular identifiers for immune sequencing clone quantification. It was from around 20,000 to 1,000,000 sorted cells, with 10%, 30% or 50% RNA, that naive CD8 libraries came.

This receptor was identified in a human donor in good health. Some libraries in this study had Jurkat cell RNA spiked in. J is TRBJ2-3 and V is TRBV3-1; 10 nucleotides align to TRBD2. The sample taken for sequencing was naive CD8+ T cells from blood, with Jurkat cell RNA spiked in. Documented subset: FACS-sorted CD8+CD4-CCR7+CD45RA+ naive T cells. CDR3 in amino acids: CASSQDLLAGLSTDTQYF. CDR3 bases: TGTGCCAGCAGCCAAGACTTACTAGCGGGACTTAGCACAGATACGCAGTATTTT.